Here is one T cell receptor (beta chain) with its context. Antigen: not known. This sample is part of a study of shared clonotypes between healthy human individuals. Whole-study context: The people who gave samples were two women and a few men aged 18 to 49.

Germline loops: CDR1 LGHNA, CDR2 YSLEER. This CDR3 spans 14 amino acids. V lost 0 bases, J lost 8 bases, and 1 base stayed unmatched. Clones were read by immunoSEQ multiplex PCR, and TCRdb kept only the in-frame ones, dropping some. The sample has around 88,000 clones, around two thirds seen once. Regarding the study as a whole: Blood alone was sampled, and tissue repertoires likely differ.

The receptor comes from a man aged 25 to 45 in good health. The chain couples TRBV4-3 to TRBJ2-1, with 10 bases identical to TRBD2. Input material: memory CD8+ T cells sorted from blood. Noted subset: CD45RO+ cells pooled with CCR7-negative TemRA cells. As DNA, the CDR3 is TGCGCCAGCAGCCAAGAAGCGGGAGGGCATGAGCAGTTCTTC. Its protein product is CASSQEAGGHEQFF.